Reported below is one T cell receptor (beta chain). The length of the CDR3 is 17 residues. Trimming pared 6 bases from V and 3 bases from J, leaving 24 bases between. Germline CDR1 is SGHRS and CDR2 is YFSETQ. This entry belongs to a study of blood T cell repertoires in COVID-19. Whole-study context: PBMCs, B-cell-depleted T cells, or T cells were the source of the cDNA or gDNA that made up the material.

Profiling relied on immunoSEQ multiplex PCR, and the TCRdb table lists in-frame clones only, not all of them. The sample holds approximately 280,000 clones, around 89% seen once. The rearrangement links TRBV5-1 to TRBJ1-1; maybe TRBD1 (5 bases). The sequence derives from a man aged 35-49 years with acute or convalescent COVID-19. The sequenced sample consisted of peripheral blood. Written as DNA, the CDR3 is TGCGCCAGCAAGTATCTTACGGGGCCGGGGGTGGACACTGAAGCTTTCTTT. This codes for CASKYLTGPGVDTEAFF.